The next 18 T cell receptor beta chains were all read from a single sample in a study of OX40 agonist ivuxolimab in advanced cancers. This table comes from immunoSEQ multiplex PCR, and its TCRdb copy is limited to in-frame clones, with some not included. The repertoire holds 70,000 to 80,000 clones, with approximately 89% as singletons. The sequences come from CD4+ or CD8+ T cells sorted from blood, collected in a trial of the OX40 agonist ivuxolimab. The receptor source for this set is an adult with an advanced solid tumor such as melanoma, head and neck, liver or kidney cancer.

The V gene is TRBV7-2, the J gene TRBJ2-3, with 8 nucleotides matching TRBD1. Per germline, CDR1 SGHTA and CDR2 FQGNSA. The CDR3 is 15 amino acids. Unmatched junction bases numbered 9, after V lost 6 bases and J lost 4 bases. CDR3 residues: CASRPQGAGADTQYF. For the CDR3, the DNA is TGTGCCAGCAGACCTCAGGGGGCTGGCGCAGATACGCAGTATTTT.

This chain uses TRBV7-2 with TRBJ1-2; no reliable D call. Germline CDR1 and CDR2: SGHTA and FQGNSA. V lost 3 bases, J lost 1 base, and 9 bases lay in between. CDR3 length equals 14 residues. CDR3 loop: CASSFYGDNYGYTF. CDR3 in DNA: TGTGCCAGCAGCTTCTACGGGGATAACTATGGCTACACCTTC.

This chain uses TRBV7-2 with TRBJ2-2; TRBD1 matches 8 bases. The CDR3 spans 15 residues. Germline CDR1 is SGHTA and CDR2 is FQGNSA. Trimming at V came to 3 bases and at J to 6 bases, leaving 6 bases not matched to a gene. CDR3 region: CASSLNRGRSGELFF. CDR3 nucleotide sequence: TGTGCCAGCAGCTTGAACAGGGGGAGGTCCGGGGAGCTGTTTTTT.

The chain couples TRBV12-5 to TRBJ2-1; D possibly corresponds to TRBD2 (6 bases). Germline V gives CDR1 LGHNT, CDR2 FRNRAP. V was pared by 1 base and J by 13 bases, with 11 bases between. The CDR3 contains 12 residues. The CDR3: CASGLGTTEQFF. For the CDR3, the DNA is TGTGCTAGTGGTTTGGGGACTACTGAACAGTTCTTC.

The V and J genes are TRBV6-6 and TRBJ2-7; D is unresolved. The germline V gene encodes CDR1 MNHNY and CDR2 SVGAGI (reference sequence). V was cut by 5 bases and J by 6 bases, with 14 bases left in between. The CDR3 totals 13 residues. The CDR3 region is CASSMGYLGEQYF. In DNA, the CDR3 is TGTGCCAGCAGTATGGGTTATTTGGGCGAGCAGTACTTC.

The genes are TRBV25-1 and TRBJ2-7, with 7 bases identical to TRBD2. Germline assignment: CDR1 MGHDK and CDR2 SYGVNS. The CDR3 sequence is 15 residues long. J was trimmed by 7 bases and V by 6 bases; bases with no gene match: 15. CDR3 residues: CASSSPPLRREEQYF. For the CDR3, the DNA is TGTGCCAGCAGCTCCCCGCCCCTGCGGCGGGAGGAGCAGTACTTC.

This chain uses TRBV25-1 with TRBJ2-1; 9 nucleotides match TRBD2. Losses at the gene ends were 3 bases for V and 7 bases for J; bases not matched to a gene: 7. CDR1 MGHDK and CDR2 SYGVNS come from the germline V gene. There are 15 residues in the CDR3. The CDR3 sequence: CASSDWASGTNEQFF. The CDR3 DNA follows: TGTGCCAGCAGTGATTGGGCTAGCGGGACAAATGAGCAGTTCTTC.

J is TRBJ1-2 and V is TRBV6-1, with D hard to call. The germline CDR1 and CDR2 sequences are MNHNS and SASEGT. Trimming shortened V by 1 base and J by 0 bases, and 9 bases separated the two germline ends. The CDR3 runs to 15 residues. Here the CDR3 reads CASSEGLATNYGYTF. CDR3 bases: TGTGCCAGCAGTGAAGGGTTGGCAACTAACTATGGCTACACCTTC.

The chain uses TRBV6-5 and TRBJ1-3; a possible D gene is TRBD1 (5 bases). From germline, CDR1 is MNHEY and CDR2 SVGAGI. The CDR3 spans 16 residues. V was clipped by 2 bases and J by 0 bases, with 11 bases between them. DNA of the CDR3: TGTGCCAGCAGTTACACAGGTCTATCCTCTGGAAACACCATATATTTT. It yields the protein CASSYTGLSSGNTIYF.

The V call is TRBV10-1, the J call TRBJ1-6; TRBD1 is a possible D gene (6 bases). The CDR3 consists of 16 residues. Trimming shortened V by 6 bases and J by 5 bases, and 17 bases separated the two germline ends. CDR1 WNHNN and CDR2 SYGVQD come from the germline V gene (reference sequence). The CDR3 nucleotides read TGCGCCAGCAGCCTAACTGCTGGACAGAATAATTCACCCCTCCACTTT. This translates into CASSLTAGQNNSPLHF.

This chain links TRBV10-1 with TRBJ2-2, with 7 positions matching TRBD2. Germline V gene lookup returns CDR1 WNHNN and CDR2 SYGVQD (reference sequence). Trimming removed 6 bases from V and 0 bases from J; junction bases left unmatched: 10. The CDR3 consists of 17 residues. This CDR3 reads CASRPVAGPANTGELFF. CDR3 in DNA: TGCGCCAGCAGGCCTGTAGCGGGCCCCGCGAACACCGGGGAGCTGTTTTTT.

This clone turned up a few times. This chain connects TRBV2 to TRBJ1-2, with TRBD1 identical over 7 bases. The CDR3 has 14 residues. V dropped 4 bases and J dropped 4; count of bases not matched to a gene: 6. The germline V gene has CDR1 SNHLY and CDR2 FYNNEI. The chain's CDR3 is CASSAQDRAYGYTF. As DNA, the CDR3 is TGTGCCAGCAGTGCCCAAGACAGGGCCTATGGCTACACCTTC.

CDR3 nucleotides: TGTGCCTGGAGTGCGACAGGGAACACTGAAGCTTTCTTT. Protein sequence: CAWSATGNTEAFF. The V gene is TRBV30, the J gene TRBJ1-1; D might be TRBD1 (6 bases). This CDR3 comprises 13 residues. Germline values: CDR1 GTSNPN, CDR2 SVGIG (reference sequence). V was pared by 1 base and J by 1 base, with 7 bases between.

In this sample, this clone turned up once. The chain carries TRBV9 and TRBJ1-1, with a weak D call TRBD1 (6 bases). The germline CDR1 and CDR2 sequences are SGDLS and YYNGEE. The CDR3 totals 14 residues. V gave up 4 bases and J gave up 8 bases, with 18 bases separating them. In DNA form, the CDR3 reads TGTGCCAGCAGCTCCATATCGGGGGCAGGGGAAGCTTTCTTT. This gives the protein CASSSISGAGEAFF.

V gene TRBV20-1 combines with J gene TRBJ2-7; D call uncertain. Germline V gene sequence: CDR1 DFQATT, CDR2 SNEGSKA (reference sequence). The CDR3 contains 11 residues. Trimming took off 2 bases at V and 5 bases at J, with 7 bases between the two ends. The CDR3 is CSARLWNEQYF. CDR3 sequence (DNA): TGCAGTGCTAGATTGTGGAACGAGCAGTACTTC.

The V call is TRBV7-6, the J call TRBJ2-5; perhaps TRBD1 as D (5 bases). CDR1 is SGHVS and CDR2 is FNYEAQ in the germline V gene. CDR3 length: 14 residues. The V end was cut by 1 base, the J end by 2 bases, with 8 bases between. The CDR3, as DNA: TGTGCCAGCAGCTTAGGGACATCACAAGAGACCCAGTACTTC. It codes for CASSLGTSQETQYF.

CDR3 region: CATSRQGHYSNQPQHF. CDR3 DNA sequence: TGTGCCACCAGCAGACAGGGACACTATAGCAATCAGCCCCAGCATTTT. The chain uses TRBV15 and TRBJ1-5; weak D call: TRBD1 (6 bases). Germline loops: CDR1 LNHNV, CDR2 YYDKDF (reference sequence). V was clipped by 2 bases and J by 0 bases, with 11 bases between them. The CDR3 consists of 16 residues.

The J gene is TRBJ1-1, the V gene TRBV7-8; TRBD1 is a possible D gene (6 bases). CDR3 length equals 15 residues. Germline V CDR1 and CDR2: SGHVS, FQNEAQ. V shed 6 bases and J shed 1 base, with 15 bases lying between them. CDR3 loop: CASRVNRGPNTEAFF. CDR3 DNA sequence: TGTGCCAGCAGGGTGAATCGGGGGCCGAACACTGAAGCTTTCTTT.